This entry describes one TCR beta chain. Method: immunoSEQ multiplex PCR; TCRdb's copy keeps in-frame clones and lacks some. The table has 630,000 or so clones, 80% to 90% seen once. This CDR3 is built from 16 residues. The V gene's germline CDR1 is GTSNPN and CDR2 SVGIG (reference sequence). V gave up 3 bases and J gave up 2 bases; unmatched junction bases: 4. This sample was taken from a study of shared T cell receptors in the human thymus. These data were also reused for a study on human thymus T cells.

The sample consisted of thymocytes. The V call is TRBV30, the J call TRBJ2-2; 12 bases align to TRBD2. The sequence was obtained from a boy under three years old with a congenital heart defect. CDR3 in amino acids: CAWSRTSGTNTGELFF. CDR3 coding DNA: TGTGCCTGGAGCAGGACTAGCGGGACAAACACCGGGGAGCTGTTTTTT.